This T cell receptor (beta chain) came from a study of T cell responses to AZD1222 COVID-19 vaccine. At the level of the study: Pooled samples include second doses given at about 4 or 12 weeks.

About this clone: What it binds is not known.

Assay used: immunoSEQ multiplex PCR; TCRdb lists only in-frame clones, some missing. The table has 180,000 or so clones, 85% to 95% seen once. Findings and limits, study-wide: Spike was spanned by vaccine-associated CD4 TCRs, with dominance at 160-218 and 743-854. Increased Spike-specific TCR breadth and depth were observed after two AZD1222 doses. At study baseline, merely five or six AZD1222 recipients were seropositive.

The CDR3 extends over 18 amino acids. Per the germline V gene, CDR1 is SGHRS and CDR2 is YFSETQ. V lost 0 bases and J lost 6; bases outside the gene matches: 17. The sequence was obtained from an adult in good health. Sequencing used peripheral blood, obtained on day 0 of AZD1222 vaccination. The chain has TRBV5-1 and TRBJ1-1; 7 bases line up with TRBD1. CDR3 in DNA: TGCGCCAGCAGCTTGGACGGGGACAGAGCTCGACGAACCCCTGAAGCTTTCTTT. Protein product: CASSLDGDRARRTPEAFF.